The T cell receptor (beta chain) under discussion was sequenced for a study of cytomegalovirus exposure and HLA in healthy donors. With 60 Vbeta and 13 Jbeta primers, the PCR was carried out. TCRdb keeps only in-frame clones here, not all; method: immunoSEQ multiplex PCR. Of fewer than 40,000 clones in the sample, more than 65% were seen once. Remarks on this clone: Compared with germline, one end of the junction differs, possibly owing to a read error.

From germline, CDR1 is SEHNR and CDR2 FQNEAQ (reference sequence). The CDR3 is 12 residues long. This clonotype originated in a woman between 18 and 29 years old in good health and CMV-seronegative. The sequenced sample consisted of PBMCs. The V gene is TRBV7-9, the J gene TRBJ1-2; TRBD1 is a possible D gene (5 bases). The CDR3 sequence: CSSSLDTYGYTF. The CDR3 region has the DNA TGTTCCAGCAGCTTGGACACTTATGGCTACACCTTC.